Sequencing of this TCR beta chain was carried out in a study of blood T cell repertoires in COVID-19. Study-wide context: There were acute and convalescent COVID-19 samples, and they came from the United States, Italy and Spain.

Sequencing used immunoSEQ multiplex PCR; TCRdb keeps in-frame clones, though not all of them. The table lists more than 85,000 clones, roughly 87% of them singletons. This clone has a single count. CDR3 length: 19 residues. The J segment lost 1 base and the V segment lost 2 bases, leaving 9 bases of the junction unmatched. Germline V gene data show CDR1 as SEHNR and CDR2 as FQNEAQ (reference sequence). The material sequenced was peripheral blood. V and J are TRBV7-9 and TRBJ1-3; 12 nucleotides align to TRBD1. The clonotype was recovered from a human donor in a cohort sampled during active COVID-19. The CDR3 loop is CASSLLAPGQGASGNTIYF. The CDR3 DNA is TGTGCCAGCAGCTTATTGGCGCCGGGACAGGGGGCGTCTGGAAACACCATATATTTT.